The 9 T cell receptor beta chains below all came from one sample that was sequenced in a study of blood T cell repertoires in COVID-19. Measured with immunoSEQ multiplex PCR; TCRdb has only the in-frame clones, and not every one. Of about 310,000 clones listed, approximately 89% were seen once; the top ten hold over 9%. Sequences were obtained from PBMCs or T cells enriched from blood (not recorded which). These receptors all stem from a woman in her twenties or thirties who had recovered from COVID-19.

The chain has TRBV27 and TRBJ1-1, with 9 bases that match TRBD1. CDR3 length: 15 amino acids. Trimming took 5 bases from V and 6 from J; bases not matched to a gene: 10. Germline lookup yields CDR1 MNHEY and CDR2 SMNVEV (reference sequence). The CDR3 DNA reads TGTGCCAGCAGTCAACCTACAGGGGGCATCCCTGAAGCTTTCTTT. Its protein is CASSQPTGGIPEAFF.

This chain connects TRBV18 to TRBJ2-5; 7 positions agree with TRBD2. This CDR3 spans 17 amino acids. The germline V gene encodes CDR1 KGHSH and CDR2 LQKENI. J was trimmed by 1 base and V by 0 bases; bases with no gene match: 8. The CDR3 DNA reads TGTGCCAGCTCACCACCGGGAACGGGAGGTCTCCAAGAGACCCAGTACTTC. Its translation: CASSPPGTGGLQETQYF.

The chain is built from TRBV20-1 and TRBJ1-2, with 8 bases fitting TRBD1. The germline V gene has CDR1 DFQATT and CDR2 SNEGSKA (reference sequence). CDR3 size: 11 residues. V lost 6 bases, J lost 9 bases, and 6 bases stayed unmatched. The CDR3 nucleotides are TGCAGTGCAGGGAGACAGGGGAGCTACACCTTC. It yields the protein CSAGRQGSYTF.

The CDR3 DNA follows: TGTGCCAGCAGTTTATCGTTTGGAGTAGCCAAAAACATTCAGTACTTC. It encodes CASSLSFGVAKNIQYF. V and J are TRBV27 and TRBJ2-4, with D uncertain. In germline, CDR1 is MNHEY, CDR2 SMNVEV (reference sequence). Trimming removed 0 bases from V and 0 bases from J, with 9 bases in between. CDR3 length: 16 amino acids.

The rearrangement joins TRBV6-5 to TRBJ1-2, with D tentatively TRBD1 (5 bases). CDR1 and CDR2 from the germline V gene are MNHEY and SVGAGI. CDR3 length: 13 residues. The ends were cut back, 3 bases at V and 8 bases at J, with 13 bases in the middle. The CDR3 spells CASSYERGGGYTF. Written as DNA, the CDR3 is TGTGCCAGCAGTTATGAAAGGGGAGGCGGCTACACCTTC.

This clone has just a few counts. For the CDR3, the DNA is TGCGCCAGCAGCCACCCGGGGGGGAACACTGAAGCTTTCTTT. Translating it yields CASSHPGGNTEAFF. J is TRBJ1-1 and V is TRBV4-1; possibly TRBD1 for D (5 bases). This CDR3 is built from 14 residues. Germline V gene data show CDR1 as MGHRA and CDR2 as YSYEKL. Trimming shortened V by 3 bases and J by 1 base, and 9 bases separated the two germline ends.

V and J are TRBV21-1 and TRBJ2-5; the table's D call TRBD1 went unverified against the DNA. TRBV21-1 is a listed pseudogene. This CDR3 region has 15 residues. In nucleotides, the CDR3 is TGTGCCAGCAGGGCCCCAACAGAATTACAAGAGACCCAGTACTTC. This codes for CASRAPTELQETQYF.

V is TRBV28 and J is TRBJ2-7; tentative D call: TRBD1 (6 bases). Trimming took 6 bases from V and 6 from J, leaving 12 bases between them. The CDR3 totals 12 residues. The germline V gene has CDR1 MDHEN and CDR2 SYDVKM. CDR3 in DNA: TGTGCCAGCAGGATAACAGGGACCGAGCAGTACTTC. As protein: CASRITGTEQYF.

The chain has TRBV2 and TRBJ1-1; unclear D gene. V lost 5 bases to trimming and J lost 2 bases, with 15 bases between them. Germline values: CDR1 SNHLY, CDR2 FYNNEI. The CDR3 is made up of 15 amino acids. CDR3 amino acids: CASSSERAGNTEAFF. The CDR3 region has the DNA TGTGCCAGCAGTTCGGAGAGAGCGGGAAACACTGAAGCTTTCTTT.